What follows are 24 T cell receptor beta chains derived from one specimen sequenced in a study of T-cell memory formation after mild COVID-19. From the 5' RACE reads, TCRdb called clonotypes with MiXCR, one entry per CDR3 protein. The sample contains 500,000 to 600,000 distinct CDR3 sequences, about a sixth of which appear only once. Sequencing used PBMCs or a T cell subset sorted from them (not recorded which). The receptors were sampled from an adult woman who had mild COVID-19 (a few samples of this study predate the infection). Cell type and time point are not known.

V is TRBV7-9 and J is TRBJ2-7, with TRBD1 matching over 8 bases. The CDR3 runs to 15 residues. J lost 6 bases, V lost 1 base, and 8 bases had no gene match. Germline V gene sequence: CDR1 SEHNR, CDR2 FQNEAQ (reference sequence). The CDR3 nucleotides read TGTGCCAGCAGCTTAGGGACAGGGAGATCCAGCGAGCAGTACTTC. Its translation: CASSLGTGRSSEQYF.

J is TRBJ1-1 and V is TRBV10-3; D gene unclear. CDR1 is ENHRY, CDR2 SYGVKD, per germline. This CDR3 has 15 amino acids. V was clipped by 0 bases and J by 6 bases, with 14 bases between them. CDR3 bases: TGTGCCATCAGTGAGTCGAGCGGGGTTGCGGCTGAAGCTTTCTTT. It yields the protein CAISESSGVAAEAFF.

The sample holds one count of this clonotype. This CDR3 is CATWPGTTDTQYF. The CDR3 DNA reads as TGTGCCACCTGGCCAGGGACAACAGATACGCAGTATTTT. The chain combines TRBV19 with TRBJ2-3, with D possibly TRBD1 on 6 matching bases. The germline V and J ends were trimmed by 10 bases and 3 bases, with 14 bases remaining between them. Germline CDR1 is LNHDA and CDR2 is SQIVND (reference sequence). There are 13 residues in the CDR3.

The chain links TRBV24-1 to TRBJ2-3; TRBD2 matches 13 bases. Germline lookup yields CDR1 KGHDR and CDR2 SFDVKD. V lost 4 bases and J lost 4; bases outside the gene matches: 10. The CDR3 contains 18 residues. In nucleotides, the CDR3 is TGTGCCACCAGTGACCCGACCGGGACTAGCGGGACGTCAGATACGCAGTATTTT. Translating gives CATSDPTGTSGTSDTQYF.

CDR3 nucleotide sequence: TGTGCCAGCAGTGAATGGTCCCTAGAGACCCAGTACTTC. Translated: CASSEWSLETQYF. The J gene is TRBJ2-5, the V gene TRBV6-1; D is uncertain. The CDR3 is made up of 13 amino acids. The ends were cut back, 2 bases at V and 4 bases at J, with 8 bases in the middle. Germline V CDR1 and CDR2: MNHNS, SASEGT.

This clonotype was counted a few times. This rearrangement joins TRBV7-9 to TRBJ2-1; 7 positions match TRBD2. The CDR3 spans 15 residues. With V trimmed by 6 bases and J by 5 bases, 10 bases remained unmatched. Germline assignment: CDR1 SEHNR and CDR2 FQNEAQ (reference sequence). CDR3 DNA: TGTGCCAGCAGATTCGCGGGGAGGGTCAACAATGAGCAGTTCTTC. This codes for CASRFAGRVNNEQFF.

This clonotype was recorded a few times. The chain joins TRBV11-3 to TRBJ2-1, with 11 bases fitting TRBD2. Germline CDR1 reads SGHNT; CDR2 reads YENEEA. The CDR3 totals 16 residues. The V gene end was trimmed by 3 bases and the J gene end by 7 bases; junction bases not matched to a gene: 8. CDR3 loop: CASSFALAGGGNEQFF. The CDR3 DNA reads as TGTGCCAGCAGCTTTGCCCTAGCGGGAGGAGGGAATGAGCAGTTCTTC.

The chain's CDR3 is CAISRRKGETQYF. CDR3 bases: TGTGCCATCAGTAGGAGGAAAGGGGAGACCCAGTACTTC. The chain is built from TRBV10-3 and TRBJ2-5, with D tentatively TRBD2 (5 bases). CDR3 length: 13 residues. Germline lookup yields CDR1 ENHRY and CDR2 SYGVKD. Between the trimmed V and J ends, which lost 5 bases and 5 bases, there was a span of 12 bases.

The chain links TRBV20-1 to TRBJ1-1; TRBD1 is a possible D gene (6 bases). CDR3 size: 14 residues. Per germline, CDR1 DFQATT and CDR2 SNEGSKA (reference sequence). Trimming stripped 5 bases from V and 4 bases from J, with 17 bases between. CDR3 amino acids: CSARGGGASTEAFF. In DNA form, the CDR3 reads TGCAGTGCTCGGGGCGGGGGCGCTTCCACTGAAGCTTTCTTT.

The table lists this clonotype with a few counts. CDR3 nucleotides: TGTGCCACCAGTCGGACTAGACTCAATGAGCAGTTCTTC. Translated, it gives CATSRTRLNEQFF. V and J are TRBV24-1 and TRBJ2-1; 7 positions match TRBD2. The germline V gene encodes CDR1 KGHDR and CDR2 SFDVKD. J lost 6 bases, V lost 6 bases, and 4 bases had no gene match. There are 13 residues in the CDR3.

This clonotype was recorded a few times. CDR3 coding DNA: TGCGCCAGCAGCCAAGACTGGGACAGGGGTAATTCACCCCTCCACTTT. This gives the protein CASSQDWDRGNSPLHF. The chain joins TRBV4-3 to TRBJ1-6, with TRBD1 matching 10 bases. Germline V gene data show CDR1 as LGHNA and CDR2 as YSLEER. This CDR3 is 16 amino acids long. V was clipped by 0 bases and J by 6 bases; unmatched bases: 2.

The chain combines TRBV18 with TRBJ2-7; 9 bases map to TRBD1. The CDR3 consists of 14 residues. V gave up 7 bases and J gave up 0 bases; unmatched junction bases: 4. Germline V CDR1 and CDR2: KGHSH, LQKENI. The CDR3 DNA is TGTGCCAGCTGGATGGGACAGGGCTCCTACGAGCAGTACTTC. It is translated as CASWMGQGSYEQYF.

This clonotype has just a few counts. The J gene is TRBJ2-1, the V gene TRBV15; 9 bases fit TRBD2. J gave up 7 bases and V 1 base, and 14 bases lay outside the gene matches. CDR1 and CDR2 (germline): LNHNV, YYDKDF (reference sequence). There are 18 residues in the CDR3. The CDR3 DNA is TGTGCCACCAGCAGAGTAATCTTGGGCGGGGGGGCGAAAAATGAGCAGTTCTTC. This encodes CATSRVILGGGAKNEQFF. Filled out from reference TRBV15 and TRBJ2-1, the complete variable domain reads DAMVIQNPRYQVTQFGKPVTLSCSQTLNHNVMYWYQQKSSQAPKLLFHYYDKDFNNEADTPDNFQSRRPNTSFCFLDIRSPGLGDTAMYLCATSRVILGGGAKNEQFFGPGTRLTVL.

This clonotype has a handful of counts. This chain uses TRBV20-1 with TRBJ1-5; D is uncertain. The germline V gene encodes CDR1 DFQATT and CDR2 SNEGSKA (reference sequence). Trimming pared 5 bases from V and 6 bases from J, leaving 11 bases between. The CDR3 is 12 residues long. The CDR3 nucleotides read TGCAGTGCTGGTCGGAGCGGTCAGCCCCAGCATTTT. This gives the protein CSAGRSGQPQHF.

This clonotype showed up just a few times. The J gene is TRBJ1-1, the V gene TRBV12-3 or TRBV12-4; D may be TRBD1 (5 bases). This CDR3 has 12 amino acids. Trimming removed 7 bases from V and 7 bases from J, with 13 bases in between. The CDR3 nucleotides read TGTGCCAGCACCGAGGGGCTGAGTGAAGCTTTCTTT. As protein: CASTEGLSEAFF.

The chain is built from TRBV5-1 and TRBJ2-3; 15 positions match TRBD2. There are 18 residues in the CDR3. Germline V gene data show CDR1 as SGHRS and CDR2 as YFSETQ. The V and J ends lost 2 bases and 1 base, in that order; junction bases with no gene match: 5. The CDR3 DNA is TGCGCCAGCAGCTTCGGACTAGCGGGGGGGCCGGGCACAGATACGCAGTATTTT. Its translation: CASSFGLAGGPGTDTQYF.

The chain employs TRBV18 and TRBJ2-5; no definite D call. Germline V lookup: CDR1 KGHSH, CDR2 LQKENI. The CDR3 covers 12 residues. V was pared by 2 bases and J by 3 bases, with 4 bases between. CDR3 region: CASSPMEETQYF. The CDR3 bases are TGTGCCAGCTCACCAATGGAAGAGACCCAGTACTTC.

This clonotype was observed a few times. The V call is TRBV13, the J call TRBJ2-3; D could derive from TRBD1 or TRBD2 (5 bases each). The CDR3 has 16 amino acids. CDR1 is PRHDT, CDR2 FYEKMQ, per germline (reference sequence). Trimming shortened V by 4 bases and J by 3 bases, and 17 bases separated the two germline ends. This CDR3 is CASSSPLGESTDTQYF. CDR3 in DNA: TGTGCCAGCAGCTCCCCCCTGGGGGAGTCTACAGATACGCAGTATTTT.

This chain uses TRBV7-6 with TRBJ2-1; D gene uncertain. The CDR3 is made up of 15 amino acids. Germline V gene lookup returns CDR1 SGHVS and CDR2 FNYEAQ. Trimming took off 1 base at V and 5 bases at J, with 12 bases between the two ends. The CDR3 nucleotides read TGTGCCAGCAGCTTAGAATCGAGGATTAACAATGAGCAGTTCTTC. This codes for CASSLESRINNEQFF. Using reference TRBV7-6 and TRBJ2-1 for the parts outside the CDR3, the full variable domain is GAGVSQSPRYKVTKRGQDVALRCDPISGHVSLYWYRQALGQGPEFLTYFNYEAQQDKSGLPNDRFSAERPEGSISTLTIQRTEQRDSAMYRCASSLESRINNEQFFGPGTRLTVL.

The gene calls are TRBV7-3 and TRBJ2-1, with D tentatively TRBD1 or TRBD2 (6 bases each). V was trimmed by 1 base and J by 8 bases, leaving 12 bases between them. The germline V gene encodes CDR1 SGHTA and CDR2 FQGTGA. CDR3 size: 14 residues. This CDR3 is CASSLRVRGDEQFF. Written as DNA, the CDR3 is TGTGCCAGCAGCTTAAGGGTTAGGGGGGATGAGCAGTTCTTC.

The table lists this clonotype with a few counts. The chain's CDR3 is CATSDPSGSTGTQYF. The CDR3 nucleotides read TGTGCCACCAGTGATCCTAGCGGGAGCACCGGGACCCAGTACTTC. The genes are TRBV24-1 and TRBJ2-5, with 10 bases aligning to TRBD2. The CDR3 totals 15 residues. Germline V gene data show CDR1 as KGHDR and CDR2 as SFDVKD. V shed 3 bases and J 7 bases; nucleotides not matched to a gene: 7.

This clonotype was seen a few times. This chain uses TRBV7-8 with TRBJ2-1; D may be TRBD2 (6 bases). The ends were cut back, 4 bases at V and 7 bases at J, with 11 bases in the middle. The CDR3 contains 13 residues. CDR1 is SGHVS and CDR2 is FQNEAQ in the germline V gene. CDR3 protein: CASSSYAGNEQFF. CDR3 bases: TGTGCCAGCAGCTCCTACGCGGGGAATGAGCAGTTCTTC.

This chain links TRBV6-5 with TRBJ2-3, with 10 bases matching TRBD2. V gave up 2 bases and J gave up 4 bases; unmatched junction bases: 9. Germline V gene lookup returns CDR1 MNHEY and CDR2 SVGAGI. This CDR3 comprises 17 residues. The CDR3 DNA reads as TGTGCCAGCAGTTACAGAACAGCGGGAGGGACACCAGATACGCAGTATTTT. This codes for CASSYRTAGGTPDTQYF.

This clonotype was picked up a small number of times. The chain combines TRBV6-5 with TRBJ2-2; 11 nucleotides agree with TRBD2. V trimming: 7 bases; J trimming: 4 bases; junction bases outside the gene matches: 2. Germline V CDR1 and CDR2: MNHEY, SVGAGI. There are 14 residues in the CDR3. The CDR3 reads CASTGLAATGELFF. The CDR3 bases are TGTGCCAGCACGGGACTAGCGGCCACCGGGGAGCTGTTTTTT.